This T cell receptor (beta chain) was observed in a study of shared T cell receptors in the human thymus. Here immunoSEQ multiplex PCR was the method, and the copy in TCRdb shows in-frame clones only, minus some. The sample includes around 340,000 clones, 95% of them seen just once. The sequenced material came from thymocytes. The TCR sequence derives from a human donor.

The CDR3 bases are TGCGCCAGCAGCCAAGACCGGACCCCCGAAGAGACCCAGTACTTC. Its protein product is CASSQDRTPEETQYF. The chain employs TRBV4-3 and TRBJ2-5; D ambiguous. With 0 bases removed from V and 3 bases from J, the gap between germline ends came to 11 bases. The CDR3 consists of 15 residues. In germline, CDR1 is LGHNA, CDR2 YSLEER.